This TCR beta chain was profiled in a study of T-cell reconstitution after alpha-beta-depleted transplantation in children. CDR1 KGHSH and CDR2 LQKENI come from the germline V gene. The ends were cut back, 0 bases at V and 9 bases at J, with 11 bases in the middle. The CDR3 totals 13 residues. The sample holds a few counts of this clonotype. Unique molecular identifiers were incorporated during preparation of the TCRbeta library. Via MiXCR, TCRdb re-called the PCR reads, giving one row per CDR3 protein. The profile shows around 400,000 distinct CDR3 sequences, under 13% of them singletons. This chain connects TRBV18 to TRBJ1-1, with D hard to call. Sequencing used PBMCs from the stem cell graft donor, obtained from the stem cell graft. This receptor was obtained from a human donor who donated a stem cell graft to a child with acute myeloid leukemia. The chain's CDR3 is CASSPPGPPKAFF. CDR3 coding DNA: TGTGCCAGCTCACCACCTGGGCCTCCCAAAGCTTTCTTT.